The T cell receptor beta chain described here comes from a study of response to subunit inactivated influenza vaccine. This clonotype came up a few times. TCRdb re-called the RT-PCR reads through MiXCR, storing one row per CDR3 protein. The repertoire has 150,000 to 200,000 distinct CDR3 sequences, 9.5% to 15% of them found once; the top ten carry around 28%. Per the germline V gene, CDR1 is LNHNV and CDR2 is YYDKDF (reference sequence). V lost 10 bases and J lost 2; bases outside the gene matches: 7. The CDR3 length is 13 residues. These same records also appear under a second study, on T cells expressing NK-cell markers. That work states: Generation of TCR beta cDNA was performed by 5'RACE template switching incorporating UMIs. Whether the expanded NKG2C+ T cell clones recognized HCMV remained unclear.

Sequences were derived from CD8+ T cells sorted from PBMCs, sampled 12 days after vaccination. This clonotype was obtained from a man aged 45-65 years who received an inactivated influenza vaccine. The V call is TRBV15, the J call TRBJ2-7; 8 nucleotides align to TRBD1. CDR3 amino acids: CASRQGSTYEQYF. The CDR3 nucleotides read TGTGCCAGCAGACAGGGGTCGACCTACGAGCAGTACTTC.